This is a list of T cell receptor beta chains from one sample in a study of cytomegalovirus exposure and HLA in healthy donors. Here immunoSEQ multiplex PCR was the method, and the copy in TCRdb shows in-frame clones only, minus some. The sample has around 200,000 clones; roughly 80% are singletons. Sequenced material: PBMCs. The receptors stem from a girl aged 2-10 years in good health and CMV-seronegative. The CDR3 runs from the conserved cysteine through the conserved F or W. The D gene is left open where the match is weak. Some rows mark clone size as missing; the rest say once, few, many or name a class of expanded clone.

D gene | J gene | clone size | V gene | CDR3 DNA | CDR3 protein
TRBD1 | TRBJ1-2 | NA | TRBV6-1 | TGTGCCAGCAGTGAAACAGGGGGCGCGGTCTATGGCTACACCTTC | CASSETGGAVYGYTF
NA | TRBJ2-3 | NA | TRBV19 | TGTGCCAGTAGTATTGGGGAGACAGATACGCAGTATTTT | CASSIGETDTQYF
NA | TRBJ1-5 | NA | TRBV18 | TGTGCCAGCTCACCACAGGGCAGGGGTCAGCCCCAGCATTTT | CASSPQGRGQPQHF
NA | TRBJ1-1 | NA | TRBV7-9 | TGTGCCAGCAGCCCAAGGTATGAGGGCATGAACACTGAAGCTTTCTTT | CASSPRYEGMNTEAFF
TRBD2 | TRBJ2-7 | NA | TRBV5-1 | TGCGCCAGCAGCTCAGGACTAGCGGGGTACTACGAGCAGTACTTC | CASSSGLAGYYEQYF
NA | TRBJ2-1 | NA | TRBV5-1 | TGCGCCAGCAGCCCGTTTCCTCCGGGTGAGATCGCGTACAATGAGCAGTTCTTC | CASSPFPPGEIAYNEQFF
NA | TRBJ2-3 | few | TRBV10-3 | TGTGCCATCAGTGAGCCCATTCGGGGGGATACGCAGTATTTT | CAISEPIRGDTQYF
NA | TRBJ1-1 | NA | TRBV14 | TGTGCCAGCAGCCATAATATAGACACTGAAGCTTTCTTT | CASSHNIDTEAFF
TRBD1 | TRBJ1-3 | NA | TRBV2 | TGTGCCAGCAGGGGGACAGCCTTGTCCTCTGGAAACACCATATATTTT | CASRGTALSSGNTIYF
NA | TRBJ2-5 | few | TRBV15 | TGTGCCACCAGCAGACTTAGCGTCTTGGAGACCCAGTACTTC | CATSRLSVLETQYF
TRBD2 | TRBJ2-1 | NA | TRBV7-3 | TGTGCCAGCAGCTTAAATAGTATAGCGGGGGCTGAGCAGTTCTTC | CASSLNSIAGAEQFF
TRBD1 | TRBJ2-7 | NA | TRBV5-1 | TGCGCCAGCAGCCAGCTGAGAGGGACAGGATCCTACGAGCAGTACTTC | CASSQLRGTGSYEQYF
TRBD2 | TRBJ2-3 | NA | TRBV10-1 | TGCGCCAGCAGTGAGGGGAGCGGGGGAACAGATACGCAGTATTTT | CASSEGSGGTDTQYF
NA | TRBJ1-2 | NA | TRBV7-2 | TGTGCCAGCAGACCTCAGGGGCAGGACTATGGCTACACCTTC | CASRPQGQDYGYTF
NA | TRBJ1-1 | NA | TRBV5-6 | TGTGCCAGCAGCTTTGGAGCCGGGCGGGGAGCTAACACTGAAGCTTTCTTT | CASSFGAGRGANTEAFF
NA | TRBJ2-2 | NA | TRBV6-1 | TGTGCCAGCAGTCGGACAAGGGACACCGGGGAGCTGTTTTTT | CASSRTRDTGELFF
TRBD1 | TRBJ1-5 | NA | TRBV4-1 | TGCGCCAGCAGCCAAGAAAGGGGGCAGGGAAATCAGCCCCAGCATTTT | CASSQERGQGNQPQHF
TRBD2 | TRBJ2-5 | NA | TRBV5-4 | TGTGCCAGCAGCTTGGGAGCGGGAGGGAAAGAGACCCAGTACTTC | CASSLGAGGKETQYF
TRBD1 | TRBJ1-5 | few | TRBV19 | TGTGCCACAGGGACAGGGAGTCAGCCCCAGCATTTT | CATGTGSQPQHF
TRBD1 | TRBJ1-1 | NA | TRBV9 | TGTGCCAGCAGCGACGGACAGGGGATGATTCCTGAAGCTTTCTTT | CASSDGQGMIPEAFF
NA | TRBJ2-5 | NA | TRBV5-1 | TGCGCCAGCAGCTTAACTATTAGGGAGACCCAGTACTTC | CASSLTIRETQYF
NA | TRBJ2-7 | NA | TRBV5-1 | TGCGCCAGCAGCTTGGAGGGGCCAGGGTACGAGCAGTACTTC | CASSLEGPGYEQYF
TRBD1 | TRBJ2-7 | NA | TRBV28 | TGTGCCAGCAGTGAAGAACCGGGACAGGGCACCTACGAGCAGTACTTC | CASSEEPGQGTYEQYF
TRBD1 | TRBJ1-4 | NA | TRBV11-2 | TGTGCCAGCAGCCTCGACAGGGGGGGAGAAAAACTGTTTTTT | CASSLDRGGEKLFF
NA | TRBJ1-1 | NA | TRBV10-3 | TGTGCCATCAGTGGACAGGAGAACACTGAAGCTTTCTTT | CAISGQENTEAFF
NA | TRBJ1-1 | NA | TRBV2 | TGTGCCAGCAGTGAGTTCAGAATGAACACTGAAGCTTTCTTT | CASSEFRMNTEAFF
NA | TRBJ1-2 | NA | TRBV2 | TGTGCCAGCAGGGGGGGAACTGGGGGTGGCTACACCTTC | CASRGGTGGGYTF
TRBD2 | TRBJ2-1 | once | TRBV7-6 | TGTGCCAGCAGCTCGGGACTAGTCGACAATGAGCAGTTCTTC | CASSSGLVDNEQFF
NA | TRBJ1-5 | NA | TRBV19 | TGTGCCAGTAGGGAAGGCAAGCGGAATCAGCCCCAGCATTTT | CASREGKRNQPQHF
TRBD2 | TRBJ2-6 | once | TRBV4-2 | TGTGCCAGCAGCTTGCAGCGGGAGGGGTCTGGGGCCAACGTCCTGACTTTC | CASSLQREGSGANVLTF
NA | TRBJ1-5 | NA | TRBV5-1 | TGCGCCAGCAGCTTAGACAGCGCACAGCCCCAGCATTTT | CASSLDSAQPQHF
NA | TRBJ2-7 | few | TRBV19 | TGTGCCAGTAGTATAGAAAGGCGGCACCTCCACGAGCAGTACTTC | CASSIERRHLHEQYF
TRBD1 | TRBJ2-7 | NA | TRBV5-4 | TGTGCCAGCAGCTTCACAGGGGCCCACGAGCAGTACTTC | CASSFTGAHEQYF
NA | TRBJ2-5 | NA | TRBV29-1 | TGCAGCGCGGGGGGAGGGGGGCTAGAGACCCAGTACTTC | CSAGGGGLETQYF
TRBD2 | TRBJ2-7 | NA | TRBV7-9 | TGTGCCAGCAGCCTGCGGGGGGACCTCTTCGAGCAGTACTTC | CASSLRGDLFEQYF
NA | TRBJ1-2 | NA | TRBV25-1 | TGTGCCAGCAGTGAAGGGGGAGGCCTCAACTATGGCTACACCTTC | CASSEGGGLNYGYTF
NA | TRBJ1-6 | NA | TRBV6-5 | TGTGCCAGCAGGGGACAAAATAATTCACCCCTCCACTTT | CASRGQNNSPLHF
NA | TRBJ2-5 | NA | TRBV4-2 | TGTGCCAGCAGCCGAGCAGGAACGGCGGGCTACCAAGAGACCCAGTACTTC | CASSRAGTAGYQETQYF
TRBD2 | TRBJ2-2 | NA | TRBV9 | TGTGCCAGCAGCTCACTAGCGGGGGGGCCCGGGGAGCTGTTTTTT | CASSSLAGGPGELFF
NA | TRBJ2-1 | once | TRBV5-1 | TGCGCCAGCAGCCCTACCCGGACTTCCTACAATGAGCAGTTCTTC | CASSPTRTSYNEQFF
TRBD1 | TRBJ2-7 | NA | TRBV6-1 | TGTGCCAGCAGTGACCCGGGACAGAAGGTCTCCTACGAGCAGTACTTC | CASSDPGQKVSYEQYF